The source of this T cell receptor beta chain is a study of CD8+ T cells in alopecia areata. Study information: Grafts of skin from C3H/HeJ donors aged roughly 6-13 months with spontaneous alopecia went to female C3H/HeJ mice aged roughly 7-10 weeks.

The germline gives CDR1 FNHDT, CDR2 SITEND (reference sequence). J gave up 5 bases and V 5 bases, and 6 bases lay outside the gene matches. This CDR3 is 15 amino acids long. Sequencing templates came from extracted RNA that was reverse transcribed into cDNA. Using immunoSEQ multiplex PCR, the repertoire was profiled, and TCRdb retains in-frame clones only, with some absent. The sample holds some 120,000 clones, and no clone turns up only once. A few counts support this clone. Germline and genes here are mouse. The sequence runs out 4 residues before the end of the CDR3; the remainder is reconstructed from the germline J gene.

What was sequenced was lesional skin. The sequence was collected from a C3H/HeJ mouse with alopecia areata. The mouse strain carries the MHC haplotype H2-k. The rearrangement links TRBV19 to TRBJ2-1; 11 nucleotides align to TRBD2. CDR3 DNA, as far as it was read: TGTGCCAGCAGCCAACGGGACTGGGGGAATGCT. This sequence encodes CASSQRDWGNA. The CDR3 as a whole reads CASSQRDWGNAEQFF.